This entry concerns a single T cell receptor (beta chain). This sample stems from a study of blood T cell repertoires in COVID-19. The overall study: Samples taken during acute and convalescent COVID-19 were collected in the United States, Italy and Spain. The analysed material was cDNA or gDNA that came from T cells, B-cell-depleted T cells, or PBMCs.

Under the authors' procedure: Scientists estimated how many nucleated cells there were by amplifying reference gene primers. Produced via immunoSEQ multiplex PCR; TCRdb's table is partial and in-frame only. V, J and clone size derive from that table, while D and trimming were established from the DNA sequence. The sample lists approximately 150,000 clones, around 89% occurring once. Germline V lookup: CDR1 MRHNA, CDR2 SNTAGT. The CDR3 is made up of 14 amino acids. The germline V and J ends were trimmed by 7 bases and 0 bases, with 12 bases remaining between them. The clonotype originates from a human donor in a cohort sampled during active COVID-19. The sample taken for sequencing was peripheral blood. The chain carries TRBV6-4 and TRBJ1-1; D gene unclear. CDR3 residues: CASTREGMNTEAFF. The CDR3 bases are TGTGCCAGCACTAGGGAGGGCATGAACACTGAAGCTTTCTTT.